This TCR beta chain is drawn from a study of blood T cell repertoires in COVID-19. Whole-study context: Samples came from the United States, Italy and Spain, spanning acute and convalescent COVID-19.

In germline, CDR1 is KGHDR, CDR2 SFDVKD. CDR3 length equals 12 residues. With 5 bases removed from V and 2 bases from J, the gap between germline ends came to 6 bases. Profiling relied on immunoSEQ multiplex PCR, and the TCRdb table lists in-frame clones only, not all of them. The sample shows about 250,000 clones, around 82% of them seen only once. The source material was peripheral blood. The TCR sequence derives from a middle-aged man with active or convalescent COVID-19. This chain joins TRBV24-1 and TRBJ2-7, with D uncertain. The CDR3 spells CATSGEAYEQYF. The CDR3 DNA reads TGTGCCACCAGTGGCGAAGCCTACGAGCAGTACTTC.